This is a list of T cell receptor beta chains from one sample in a study of pediatric ulcerative colitis. Measured with immunoSEQ multiplex PCR; TCRdb has only the in-frame clones, and not every one. The table has roughly 64,000 clones, 80% to 90% seen once; the top ten hold roughly 3%. The sequenced sample was blood. The source is a boy aged 10-17 years with severe ulcerative colitis. CDR3s include the opening cysteine and the closing phenylalanine or tryptophan. Each record gives: D gene, V gene, clone size, J gene, CDR3 protein, CDR3 DNA. A D gene is named only where the DNA matches it firmly. Some rows have no size entry. The others give once, few or many, or a class for an expanded clone.

NA,TRBV4-1,NA,TRBJ1-5,CASSQGAQQPQHF,TGCGCCAGCAGCCAAGGGGCACAGCAGCCCCAGCATTTT
NA,TRBV19,NA,TRBJ2-1,CASSHSGDLNEQFF,TGTGCCAGTAGCCACTCGGGGGACCTCAATGAGCAGTTCTTC
NA,TRBV29-1,NA,TRBJ1-1,CSSSESGDEAFF,TGCAGCTCCTCAGAGTCGGGGGATGAAGCTTTCTTT
TRBD1,TRBV2,NA,TRBJ2-5,CASSQTGQSYQETQYF,TGTGCCAGCAGTCAAACGGGACAGTCGTACCAAGAGACCCAGTACTTC
NA,TRBV6-1,NA,TRBJ2-1,CASSEQGGSYNEQFF,TGTGCCAGCAGTGAACAGGGGGGCTCCTACAATGAGCAGTTCTTC
NA,TRBV4-3,once,TRBJ2-5,CASSQDFAGSRYGLETQYF,TGCGCCAGCAGCCAAGATTTTGCCGGGAGCCGATACGGACTGGAGACCCAGTACTTC
TRBD2,TRBV7-8,NA,TRBJ2-1,CASSARSPLGPSGSNEQFF,TGTGCCAGCAGCGCACGATCACCGTTGGGTCCTAGCGGGAGTAATGAGCAGTTCTTC
TRBD2,TRBV2,NA,TRBJ2-5,CASRGLAGVLFAETQYF,TGTGCCAGCCGCGGACTAGCGGGAGTTTTGTTTGCCGAGACCCAGTACTTC
TRBD1,TRBV25-1,NA,TRBJ2-5,CASSDLGTEQETQYF,TGTGCCAGCAGTGACCTCGGGACAGAACAAGAGACCCAGTACTTC
NA,TRBV4-1,NA,TRBJ1-5,CASSQEGRQDQPQHF,TGCGCCAGCAGCCAAGAGGGCAGGCAAGATCAGCCCCAGCATTTT
NA,TRBV15,NA,TRBJ2-3,CATSRAGSTDTQYF,TGTGCCACCAGCAGAGCCGGGAGCACAGATACGCAGTATTTT
NA,TRBV10-3,medium-sized,TRBJ2-5,CAISESTDPWETQYF,TGTGCCATCAGTGAGTCAACGGATCCATGGGAGACCCAGTACTTC
NA,TRBV10-3,NA,TRBJ2-7,CAISESAASGEQYF,TGTGCCATCAGTGAGTCGGCGGCATCAGGCGAGCAGTACTTC
NA,TRBV6-5,NA,TRBJ1-5,CASRVGEGQPQHF,TGTGCCTCCAGGGTTGGGGAGGGTCAGCCCCAGCATTTT
TRBD2,TRBV11-3,NA,TRBJ2-5,CASSPRGSSGVLQETQYF,TGTGCCAGCAGCCCCCGGGGGAGTAGCGGGGTCCTACAAGAGACCCAGTACTTC
TRBD1,TRBV5-1,few,TRBJ1-1,CASSRTGANTEAFF,TGCGCCAGCTCTAGGACAGGGGCGAACACTGAAGCTTTCTTT
TRBD2,TRBV12-5,NA,TRBJ2-7,CASGPPSGYPYEQYF,TGTGCTAGTGGCCCCCCTAGCGGGTACCCCTACGAGCAGTACTTC
NA,TRBV30,NA,TRBJ2-1,CAWSPQRGEQFF,TGTGCCTGGAGTCCCCAGCGAGGGGAGCAGTTCTTC
NA,TRBV29-1,few,TRBJ1-2,CSVVGARDYGYTF,TGCAGCGTTGTCGGCGCCAGGGACTATGGCTACACCTTC
TRBD2,TRBV10-3,NA,TRBJ2-7,CAIRFGLAGGPNEQYF,TGTGCCATCCGCTTCGGACTAGCGGGAGGGCCCAACGAGCAGTACTTC
NA,TRBV6-6,NA,TRBJ1-2,CASTNPGAYGYTF,TGTGCCAGCACCAACCCCGGGGCCTATGGCTACACCTTC
TRBD2,TRBV19,NA,TRBJ2-1,CASSVGLAGSSYNEQFF,TGTGCCAGTAGTGTTGGACTAGCGGGGAGCTCCTACAATGAGCAGTTCTTC
TRBD1,TRBV6-6,NA,TRBJ2-1,CASSYSSLAGGNEQFF,TGTGCCAGCAGTTACTCATCACTTGCAGGGGGCAATGAGCAGTTCTTC
TRBD1,TRBV19,NA,TRBJ2-7,CASSIGPGQDGYEQYF,TGTGCCAGTAGTATAGGGCCGGGACAGGATGGTTACGAGCAGTACTTC
NA,TRBV30,once,TRBJ1-2,CAWSAPTGGQAGYTF,TGTGCCTGGAGTGCCCCCACCGGGGGGCAGGCTGGCTACACCTTC
NA,TRBV10-2,NA,TRBJ2-1,CASSEWAVGSYNEQFF,TGCGCCAGCAGTGAATGGGCGGTGGGCTCCTACAATGAGCAGTTCTTC
TRBD2,TRBV2,NA,TRBJ2-7,CASGRASGPLEQYF,TGTGCCAGCGGGCGGGCTAGCGGTCCTTTGGAGCAGTACTTC
NA,TRBV2,NA,TRBJ2-1,CASSEALDSYNEQFF,TGTGCCAGCAGTGAAGCACTTGACAGTTACAATGAGCAGTTCTTC
NA,TRBV11-3,once,TRBJ2-2,CASSSRVGPGELFF,TGTGCCAGCAGCTCCAGGGTTGGTCCCGGGGAGCTGTTTTTT
NA,TRBV9,NA,TRBJ2-3,CASSTAGLTDTQYF,TGTGCCAGCTCAACCGCGGGGCTAACAGATACGCAGTATTTT
TRBD1,TRBV11-1,NA,TRBJ2-7,CASSLQGDEQYF,TGTGCCAGCAGCTTGCAGGGGGACGAGCAGTACTTC
NA,TRBV19,few,TRBJ1-2,CASSRSATNYGYTF,TGTGCCAGTAGTCGCTCGGCTACTAACTATGGCTACACCTTC
NA,TRBV2,NA,TRBJ2-5,CASSQASYQETQYF,TGTGCCAGCAGTCAAGCCTCGTACCAAGAGACCCAGTACTTC
TRBD2,TRBV4-1,NA,TRBJ2-1,CASSQTLAGGRGEQFF,TGCGCCAGCAGCCAAACCCTAGCGGGAGGGCGAGGTGAGCAGTTCTTC
TRBD2,TRBV10-1,NA,TRBJ2-1,CASSGNVGAGLGYNEQFF,TGCGCCAGCAGTGGTAATGTGGGCGCGGGACTAGGCTACAATGAGCAGTTCTTC
TRBD2,TRBV9,NA,TRBJ2-3,CASSVLAGTSTDTQYF,TGTGCCAGCAGCGTTTTAGCGGGAACTAGCACAGATACGCAGTATTTT
TRBD2,TRBV4-1,NA,TRBJ2-7,CASSQGGLAVPYEQYF,TGCGCCAGCAGCCAAGGGGGACTAGCGGTCCCTTACGAGCAGTACTTC